Below are 29 T cell receptor beta chains sequenced from a single sample in a study of blood T cell repertoires in COVID-19. TCRdb's table, derived via immunoSEQ multiplex PCR, lists solely in-frame clones and lacks some. The sample contains over 100,000 clones, around 90% of which appear only once. The sample comprised peripheral blood. These TCRs come from a human donor in a cohort sampled during active COVID-19.

The genes are TRBV6-5 and TRBJ1-3, with D tentatively TRBD1 (6 bases). Germline-derived CDR1 and CDR2 are MNHEY and SVGAGI. There are 14 residues in the CDR3. Trimming removed 10 bases at V and 1 base at J, with 14 bases between. CDR3 nucleotide sequence: TGTGCCATCTTGAAGGGGGGGTCTGGAAACACCATATATTTT. Its translation is CAILKGGSGNTIYF.

This chain links TRBV12-3 or TRBV12-4 with TRBJ2-2, with TRBD2 as a possible D gene (6 bases). The CDR3 is made up of 13 amino acids. Trimming pared 6 bases from V and 5 bases from J, leaving 10 bases between. The CDR3 spells CASREGRTGELFF. CDR3 nucleotide sequence: TGTGCCAGCAGGGAGGGCCGGACCGGGGAGCTGTTTTTT.

For the CDR3, the DNA is TGTGCCGCCCAGACTAGCACAGATACGCAGTATTTT. Translating gives CAAQTSTDTQYF. The chain links TRBV6-5 to TRBJ2-3; D not certain. Germline values: CDR1 MNHEY, CDR2 SVGAGI. The CDR3 is made up of 12 amino acids. V lost 11 bases, J lost 0 bases, and 9 bases lay in between.

CDR3 sequence: CASSLGNRGLGNQPQHF. The DNA of the CDR3 is TGTGCCAGCAGCTTAGGAAACAGGGGTTTGGGCAATCAGCCCCAGCATTTT. The V and J genes are TRBV7-8 and TRBJ1-5, with 7 bases that match TRBD1. Trimming removed 1 base from V and 2 bases from J; junction bases left unmatched: 8. Germline lookup yields CDR1 SGHVS and CDR2 FQNEAQ. The CDR3 runs 17 residues.

In its sample, this clone was seen once. The rearrangement links TRBV3-1 (or the pseudogene TRBV3-2) to TRBJ1-6; possible D gene TRBD1, 5 bases. Per germline, CDR1 LGHDT and CDR2 YNNKEL (reference sequence). This CDR3 is built from 15 residues. The V gene lost 0 bases and the J gene lost 10 bases, with 13 bases spanning the gap. The CDR3 is CASSQDLGVGSPLHF. The CDR3, as DNA: TGTGCCAGCAGCCAAGATCTAGGGGTCGGCTCACCCCTCCACTTT.

CDR3 loop: CASSPTVYGYTF. CDR3 nucleotides: TGCGCCAGCAGCCCGACAGTCTATGGCTACACCTTC. This chain connects TRBV5-1 to TRBJ1-2; D may be TRBD1 (5 bases). The CDR3 sequence is 12 residues long. The germline gives CDR1 SGHRS, CDR2 YFSETQ. The germline V and J ends were trimmed by 4 bases and 4 bases, with 8 bases remaining between them.

Turning to this clone: One junction end does not reproduce the germline sequence, and a read error may be involved. The rearrangement uses TRBV6-2 or TRBV6-3 and TRBJ1-2; D unresolved. CDR3 length: 14 residues. Per germline, CDR1 MNHEY and CDR2 SVGEGT. The CDR3 region has the DNA TGTGCCAGCAGTGACTCTGGCAAGAACTATGGCTACACCTTC. As protein: CASSDSGKNYGYTF.

The chain links TRBV6-1 to TRBJ1-2; 8 bases align to TRBD1. The V and J ends lost 3 bases and 7 bases, in that order; junction bases with no gene match: 10. The CDR3 runs to 15 residues. Germline CDR1 MNHNS, CDR2 SASEGT. This CDR3 is CASSERRQGWGGYTF. CDR3 sequence (DNA): TGTGCCAGCAGTGAGAGGCGACAGGGGTGGGGTGGCTACACCTTC.

This chain connects TRBV5-1 to TRBJ1-1; tentatively, D is TRBD1 (5 bases). Per the germline V gene, CDR1 is SGHRS and CDR2 is YFSETQ. The CDR3 is 15 residues long. Trimming took off 7 bases at V and 1 base at J, with 17 bases between the two ends. CDR3 sequence: CASRQGDIRNTEAFF. The CDR3 coding sequence is TGCGCCAGCCGCCAAGGGGATATTAGGAACACTGAAGCTTTCTTT.

The gene calls are TRBV24-1 and TRBJ2-5; TRBD2 aligns across 7 bases. CDR1 and CDR2 (germline): KGHDR, SFDVKD. V was clipped by 6 bases and J by 4 bases; unmatched bases: 4. The CDR3 spans 13 residues. The CDR3: CATSFGRRETQYF. The DNA for the CDR3 is TGTGCCACCAGTTTCGGGAGGCGAGAGACCCAGTACTTC.

This clone is a singleton in its sample. This sequence joins TRBV6-1 and TRBJ1-1; D gene unclear. Trimming took 2 bases from V and 1 from J, leaving 5 bases between them. This CDR3 is 13 amino acids long. Germline V gene lookup returns CDR1 MNHNS and CDR2 SASEGT. As DNA, the CDR3 is TGTGCCAGCAGTGAATTAAAGAACACTGAAGCTTTCTTT. This sequence encodes CASSELKNTEAFF.

CDR3 nucleotides: TGTGCCAGCAGTGAACACAGGGGAAACCAGCCCCAGCATTTT. Its protein product is CASSEHRGNQPQHF. This chain links TRBV2 with TRBJ1-5; TRBD1 matches 7 bases. CDR1 SNHLY and CDR2 FYNNEI come from the germline V gene. The V and J ends lost 2 bases and 7 bases, in that order; junction bases with no gene match: 5. This CDR3 spans 14 amino acids.

The V and J genes are TRBV2 and TRBJ1-2; perhaps TRBD1 as D (5 bases). The CDR3 sequence is 13 residues long. Trimming took off 4 bases at V and 8 bases at J, with 14 bases between the two ends. Looked up from germline, CDR1 is SNHLY and CDR2 is FYNNEI. Written as DNA, the CDR3 is TGTGCCAGCAGTGGGCGGGGGACGGCAGGCTACACCTTC. It yields the protein CASSGRGTAGYTF.

The chain has TRBV6-5 and TRBJ2-5, with 7 bases identical to TRBD1. Trimming cost V 4 bases and J 2 bases; bases outside gene matches: 7. The CDR3 is 15 amino acids. Looked up from germline, CDR1 is MNHEY and CDR2 is SVGAGI. The CDR3 region is CASSSPDRRQETQYF. The CDR3 region has the DNA TGTGCCAGCAGTTCCCCGGACAGGCGACAAGAGACCCAGTACTTC.

The J gene is TRBJ2-3, the V gene TRBV9; D is possibly TRBD2 (6 bases). The V end lost 3 bases, the J end lost 3 bases, and 14 bases lay between the germline ends. CDR1 is SGDLS, CDR2 YYNGEE, per germline. The CDR3 runs to 15 residues. This chain's CDR3 is CASSARDFWTDTQYF. Here the CDR3 DNA reads TGTGCCAGCAGCGCCCGGGACTTTTGGACAGATACGCAGTATTTT.

This clone was observed once. This chain joins TRBV5-1 and TRBJ2-3; the match to TRBD2 covers 7 bases. Germline values: CDR1 SGHRS, CDR2 YFSETQ. The CDR3 loop spans 15 amino acids. V lost 4 bases, J lost 0 bases, and 5 bases stayed unmatched. The DNA for the CDR3 is TGCGCCAGCAGCCCCGCTAGCGGTAGCACAGATACGCAGTATTTT. Translated: CASSPASGSTDTQYF. The whole variable domain, remainder taken from reference TRBV5-1 and TRBJ2-3, is KAGVTQTPRYLIKTRGQQVTLSCSPISGHRSVSWYQQTPGQGLQFLFEYFSETQRNKGNFPGRFSGRQFSNSRSEMNVSTLELGDSALYLCASSPASGSTDTQYFGPGTRLTVL.

This sequence joins TRBV5-6 and TRBJ2-7; D is ambiguous. Germline lookup yields CDR1 SGHDT and CDR2 YYEEEE. The CDR3 sequence is 13 residues long. The V and J ends lost 4 bases and 5 bases respectively, with 13 bases between them. The chain's CDR3 is CASSQDPTNEQYF. CDR3 in DNA: TGTGCCAGCAGCCAAGACCCTACTAACGAGCAGTACTTC.

Only a few counts were recorded for this clone. The genes are TRBV19 and TRBJ1-1; no reliable D call. V gave up 4 bases and J gave up 2 bases, with 8 bases separating them. Looked up from germline, CDR1 is LNHDA and CDR2 is SQIVND (reference sequence). CDR3 length: 13 residues. The DNA of the CDR3 is TGTGCCAGTAGTAGGTTTGGCAACACTGAAGCTTTCTTT. It codes for CASSRFGNTEAFF.

This rearrangement joins TRBV28 to TRBJ1-2; 10 positions agree with TRBD1. Germline V lookup: CDR1 MDHEN, CDR2 SYDVKM. V lost 6 bases, J lost 6 bases, and 4 bases stayed unmatched. CDR3 length: 13 residues. The CDR3 region is CASRGQGRHGYTF. CDR3 in DNA: TGTGCCAGCAGGGGACAGGGGAGACATGGCTACACCTTC.

This clone was detected only a few times. The CDR3 spells CASSQGLLGYTF. CDR3 bases: TGTGCCAGCAGCCAGGGACTGCTTGGCTACACCTTC. The V call is TRBV3-1 (or the pseudogene TRBV3-2), the J call TRBJ1-2; tentative D call: TRBD1 (5 bases). There are 12 residues in the CDR3. The germline gives CDR1 LGHDT, CDR2 YNNKEL (reference sequence). The V end was cut by 3 bases, the J end by 7 bases, with 9 bases between.

This chain joins TRBV9 and TRBJ2-7; TRBD1 matches at 7 bases. V was clipped by 0 bases and J by 2 bases; unmatched bases: 5. There are 15 residues in the CDR3. CDR1 and CDR2 from the germline V gene are SGDLS and YYNGEE. The CDR3 here is CASSVAAGGPYEQYF. CDR3 DNA sequence: TGTGCCAGCAGCGTAGCGGCAGGGGGACCCTACGAGCAGTACTTC.

This clone was picked up one time. The chain joins TRBV24-1 to TRBJ2-3, with 13 bases identical to TRBD2. Germline V lookup: CDR1 KGHDR, CDR2 SFDVKD. V lost 4 bases to trimming and J lost 6 bases; unmatched junction nucleotides: 6. There are 16 residues in the CDR3. The CDR3, as DNA: TGTGCCACCAGTGACCGCGGACTAGCGGGAGTCGATACGCAGTATTTT. Protein: CATSDRGLAGVDTQYF.

The J gene is TRBJ2-7, the V gene TRBV2; D is uncertain. The CDR3 sequence is 12 residues long. Trimming removed 7 bases at V and 4 bases at J, with 11 bases between. Germline V lookup: CDR1 SNHLY, CDR2 FYNNEI. This chain's CDR3 is CASMGSSYEQYF. The CDR3, as DNA: TGTGCCAGCATGGGCAGCTCGTACGAGCAGTACTTC.

This chain uses TRBV2 with TRBJ1-5, with D perhaps TRBD1 (6 bases). The V gene's germline CDR1 is SNHLY and CDR2 FYNNEI. This CDR3 is built from 13 residues. V lost 10 bases, J lost 2 bases, and 12 bases lay in between. The CDR3 reads CATSAGGNQPQHF. Here the CDR3 DNA reads TGTGCCACGAGTGCAGGGGGCAATCAGCCCCAGCATTTT.

The gene calls are TRBV7-7 and TRBJ2-5; the match to TRBD2 covers 10 bases. The germline CDR1 and CDR2 sequences are SSHAT and FNYEAQ (reference sequence). This CDR3 region has 16 residues. Trimming cost V 5 bases and J 5 bases; bases outside gene matches: 11. For the CDR3, the DNA is TGTGCCAGCAGCCTGGGGCTAGCGGGAGTAGGGGAGACCCAGTACTTC. This sequence encodes CASSLGLAGVGETQYF. The entire variable domain, with the rest obtained from reference TRBV7-7 and TRBJ2-5, is as follows: GAGVSQSPRYKVTKRGQDVTLRCDPISSHATLYWYQQALGQGPEFLTYFNYEAQPDKSGLPSDRFSAERPEGSISTLTIQRTEQRDSAMYRCASSLGLAGVGETQYFGPGTRLLVL.

V gene TRBV27 combines with J gene TRBJ2-6; a weak D match, TRBD2 (6 bases). The CDR3 is 18 residues long. Germline V gives CDR1 MNHEY, CDR2 SMNVEV (reference sequence). V dropped 5 bases and J dropped 0 bases, with 17 bases sitting between them. CDR3: CASSPRWDGSSGANVLTF. In DNA, the CDR3 is TGTGCCAGCAGTCCACGGTGGGACGGGAGCTCTGGGGCCAACGTCCTGACTTTC.

V and J are TRBV30 and TRBJ1-1; maybe TRBD1 (5 bases). This CDR3 has 14 amino acids. In germline, CDR1 is GTSNPN, CDR2 SVGIG (reference sequence). The V gene lost 5 bases and the J gene lost 5 bases, with 18 bases spanning the gap. The CDR3 DNA reads TGTGCCTGGCCTGGGGCAACCCCCAGGACTGAAGCTTTCTTT. Translating it yields CAWPGATPRTEAFF.

This chain connects TRBV19 to TRBJ1-2; D possibly corresponds to TRBD1 (6 bases). V lost 3 bases and J lost 4, with 15 bases in between. The CDR3 totals 15 residues. Germline CDR1 reads LNHDA; CDR2 reads SQIVND (reference sequence). As DNA, the CDR3 is TGTGCCAGTAGTATTCCCCTGGCAGGGGTCTATGGCTACACCTTC. This encodes CASSIPLAGVYGYTF.

The chain employs TRBV4-1 and TRBJ1-4; the D is unclear. The CDR3 spans 13 residues. Germline V gives CDR1 MGHRA, CDR2 YSYEKL. Trimming left V 3 bases short and J 14 bases short, with 16 bases between. CDR3 amino acids: CASSQNPGELLFF. In nucleotides, the CDR3 is TGCGCCAGCAGCCAGAATCCCGGGGAGCTCCTGTTTTTT.